The entry below describes one TCR beta chain. Its antigen is unidentified. This specimen includes other DNA sequences encoding the same CDR3. These data come from a study of beta chain features in type 1 diabetes. Study-wide points: Because the template was cDNA, high-expressing cells might be over-represented. VDJ junctions from type 1 diabetes patients carried fewer insertions and larger deletions.

With V trimmed by 7 bases and J by 2 bases, 8 bases remained unmatched. This CDR3 has 13 amino acids. Germline assignment: CDR1 SQVTM and CDR2 ANQGSEA. Investigators reverse transcribed all isolated RNA, so they sequenced expressed TCRB transcripts. This table comes from immunoSEQ multiplex PCR, and its TCRdb copy is limited to in-frame clones, with some not included. The repertoire holds about 470,000 clones, 25% to 35% seen once, with around 0.065% in the top ten. The chain has TRBV29-1 and TRBJ2-7; 7 bases line up with TRBD1. This receptor was obtained from a man younger than 35 in good health. What was sequenced was naive CD4+ T cells from blood. The CDR3 sequence: CSGGGQAAYEQYF. CDR3 nucleotide sequence: TGCAGCGGTGGAGGACAGGCCGCCTACGAGCAGTACTTC.